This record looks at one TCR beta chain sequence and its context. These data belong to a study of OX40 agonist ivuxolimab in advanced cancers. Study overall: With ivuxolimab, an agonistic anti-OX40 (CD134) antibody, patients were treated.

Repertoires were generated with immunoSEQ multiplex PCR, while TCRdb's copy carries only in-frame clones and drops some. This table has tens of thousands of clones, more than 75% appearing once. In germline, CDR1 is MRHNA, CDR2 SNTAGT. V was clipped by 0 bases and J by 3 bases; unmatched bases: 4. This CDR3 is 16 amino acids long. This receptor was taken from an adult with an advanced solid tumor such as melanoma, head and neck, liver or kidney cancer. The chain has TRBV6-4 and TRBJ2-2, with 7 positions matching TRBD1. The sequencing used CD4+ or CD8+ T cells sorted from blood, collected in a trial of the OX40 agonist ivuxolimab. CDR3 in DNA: TGTGCCAGCAGTGACTCGAGAAGGGGGCACACCGGGGAGCTGTTTTTT. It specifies CASSDSRRGHTGELFF.